These 31 T cell receptor beta chains were all obtained from the same sample, sequenced in a study of shared clonotypes between healthy human individuals (dated by TCRdb to 2018 to 2021). The method behind the library was the immunoSEQ multiplex PCR assay. The table comes from immuneACCESS by way of TCRdb, which keeps in-frame sequences with V and J called. Part of the clones is missing from these tables; in studies checked, under half for an unresolved V gene and the rest for unknown reasons. The sample table records 1,100,000 or so clones; approximately 80% of these occur just once. In total, the top ten clones hold about 0.52% of the sample. Sequencing input: memory CD4+ T cells from PBMCs. The cell subset or site label of this sample denotes: CD45RA-negative fraction. The receptor set was obtained from a man between 18 and 35 years old in good health. Some clones in this sample may be carry-over from other donors' samples.

This clone was seen just once. CDR3 DNA sequence: TGTGCCAGCTCACCATTCGGCAGCACAGATACGCAGTATTTT. It is translated as CASSPFGSTDTQYF. The rearrangement joins TRBV18 to TRBJ2-3; D remains ambiguous. CDR1 is KGHSH, CDR2 LQKENI, per germline. There are 14 residues in the CDR3. Trimming removed 2 bases from V and 0 bases from J, with 6 bases in between. The full variable domain, rest sourced from reference TRBV18 and TRBJ2-3, is NAGVMQNPRHLVRRRGQEARLRCSPMKGHSHVYWYRQLPEEGLKFMVYLQKENIIDESGMPKERFSAEFPKEGPSILRIQQVVRGDSAAYFCASSPFGSTDTQYFGPGTRLTVL.

A remark on this clone: Additional DNA sequences in this sample encode the identical CDR3. This chain joins TRBV28 and TRBJ2-7; D not resolved. V was clipped by 4 bases and J by 3 bases, with 7 bases between them. The CDR3 is made up of 12 amino acids. CDR1 is MDHEN and CDR2 is SYDVKM in the germline V gene. DNA for the CDR3: TGTGCCAGCAGTTCCCGGGTCTACGAGCAGTACTTC. The encoded protein is CASSSRVYEQYF.

The chain couples TRBV6-6 to TRBJ1-2; D is unclear. Trimming cost V 3 bases and J 0 bases, with 14 bases left between them. Germline CDR1 MNHNY, CDR2 SVGAGI (reference sequence). This CDR3 comprises 16 residues. In DNA, the CDR3 is TGTGCCAGCAGTTATAGCCGGACCGTAGCTAACTATGGCTACACCTTC. This sequence encodes CASSYSRTVANYGYTF.

The chain couples TRBV7-9 to TRBJ2-2; 15 bases line up with TRBD2. J was trimmed by 4 bases and V by 5 bases; bases with no gene match: 8. From germline, CDR1 is SEHNR and CDR2 FQNEAQ (reference sequence). The CDR3 has 18 residues. CDR3 nucleotides: TGTGCCAGCAGCCGCCGGACTAGCGGGAGGGCTTTCACCGGGGAGCTGTTTTTT. Translated, it gives CASSRRTSGRAFTGELFF.

In nucleotides, the CDR3 is TGCGCCAGCAGTCATATCGGGGCCCGAACCGGGGAGCTGTTTTTT. Its protein product is CASSHIGARTGELFF. This sequence joins TRBV4-1 and TRBJ2-2; D is perhaps TRBD1 or TRBD2 (5 bases each). CDR1 is MGHRA and CDR2 is YSYEKL in the germline V gene. The CDR3 loop spans 15 amino acids. Trimming took 6 bases from V and 5 from J, leaving 16 bases between them.

The rearrangement uses TRBV4-1 and TRBJ1-4; D unresolved. CDR1 is MGHRA and CDR2 is YSYEKL in the germline V gene. There are 16 residues in the CDR3. V was trimmed by 1 base and J by 7 bases, leaving 16 bases between them. The DNA of the CDR3 is TGCGCCAGCAGCCAAGTTAAGGGTCTCGCTGGTGAAAAACTGTTTTTT. It specifies CASSQVKGLAGEKLFF.

This chain connects TRBV6-5 to TRBJ1-1; 7 bases map to TRBD1. The V segment lost 0 bases and the J segment 4 bases; nucleotides outside the gene matches: 8. CDR1 and CDR2 (germline): MNHEY, SVGAGI. The CDR3 spans 16 residues. The CDR3 DNA is TGTGCCAGCAGTTACTCCTACACTGCAGGGGGCACTGAAGCTTTCTTT. This sequence encodes CASSYSYTAGGTEAFF.

Comments on this clone: Within the sample, other DNA sequences also encode this same CDR3. J is TRBJ2-5 and V is TRBV15; no firm D call. The CDR3 extends over 12 amino acids. Trimming cost V 2 bases and J 3 bases, with 4 bases left between them. Germline V gene lookup returns CDR1 LNHNV and CDR2 YYDKDF (reference sequence). This chain's CDR3 is CATSRREETQYF. The CDR3 region has the DNA TGTGCCACCAGCAGAAGGGAAGAGACCCAGTACTTC.

Only a few counts were recorded for this clone. V is TRBV5-8 and J is TRBJ1-2; unclear D gene. Germline V gene lookup returns CDR1 SGHTS and CDR2 YDEGEE. The CDR3 is made up of 15 amino acids. Trimming removed 4 bases from V and 8 bases from J, with 21 bases in between. The CDR3 region has the DNA TGTGCCAGCAGCGGCGAGGACGCCAGCCGGGCGGGCTACACCTTC. This translates into CASSGEDASRAGYTF.

V is TRBV6-6 and J is TRBJ1-5, with 7 bases that match TRBD1. J gave up 4 bases and V 5 bases, and 11 bases lay outside the gene matches. This CDR3 is built from 16 residues. Germline loops: CDR1 MNHNY, CDR2 SVGAGI (reference sequence). The CDR3 nucleotides read TGTGCCAGCAGTCTCACTCCACAGGGGACAAATCAGCCCCAGCATTTT. This codes for CASSLTPQGTNQPQHF.

The chain couples TRBV28 to TRBJ1-2; the D gene is possibly TRBD1 (6 bases). The ends were cut back, 3 bases at V and 0 bases at J, with 11 bases in the middle. CDR3 length equals 15 residues. CDR1 is MDHEN and CDR2 is SYDVKM in the germline V gene. The CDR3 loop is CASSLLYRANYGYTF. The CDR3 coding sequence is TGTGCCAGCAGTTTGTTATACAGGGCTAACTATGGCTACACCTTC.

V and J are TRBV20-1 and TRBJ2-7; tentative D call: TRBD1 (5 bases). The germline gives CDR1 DFQATT, CDR2 SNEGSKA (reference sequence). This CDR3 region has 11 residues. With 7 bases removed from V and 4 bases from J, the gap between germline ends came to 11 bases. This CDR3 reads CSGGNFYEQYF. Written as DNA, the CDR3 is TGCAGTGGGGGCAACTTTTACGAGCAGTACTTC.

V usage is TRBV10-3 and J usage is TRBJ1-5; D ambiguous. V gave up 3 bases and J gave up 4 bases, with 10 bases separating them. This CDR3 contains 14 residues. Germline V gene sequence: CDR1 ENHRY, CDR2 SYGVKD. The CDR3 reads CAISEAGLNQPQHF. The CDR3 coding sequence is TGTGCCATCAGTGAAGCAGGTTTGAATCAGCCCCAGCATTTT.

V gene TRBV27 combines with J gene TRBJ2-1; 9 bases match TRBD2. The CDR3 length is 16 residues. Germline trimming cut 6 bases from V and 8 bases from J; bases unmatched to any gene: 14. Germline CDR1 is MNHEY and CDR2 is SMNVEV (reference sequence). In DNA, the CDR3 is TGTGCCAGCAGCTTGTCCGGGACTAGCTCCCACCATGAGCAGTTCTTC. Protein sequence: CASSLSGTSSHHEQFF.

The sample holds a few counts of this clone. The rearrangement joins TRBV10-1 to TRBJ2-1; 10 positions match TRBD2. The CDR3 covers 14 residues. The germline V gene has CDR1 WNHNN and CDR2 SYGVQD (reference sequence). The J segment lost 4 bases and the V segment lost 4 bases, leaving 1 base of the junction unmatched. DNA of the CDR3: TGCGCCAGCAGTGCTAGCGGGAGATACAATGAGCAGTTCTTC. It translates to CASSASGRYNEQFF.

This clone was seen a handful of times. Other DNA sequences within the sample encode an identical CDR3. This sequence joins TRBV28 and TRBJ1-5, with unresolved D. The CDR3 loop spans 13 amino acids. Germline V gives CDR1 MDHEN, CDR2 SYDVKM. The V gene lost 3 bases and the J gene lost 4 bases, with 7 bases spanning the gap. CDR3 residues: CASSFGGNQPQHF. The CDR3 bases are TGTGCCAGCAGTTTCGGCGGGAATCAGCCCCAGCATTTT. Complete variable domain (other parts from reference TRBV28 and TRBJ1-5): DVKVTQSSRYLVKRTGEKVFLECVQDMDHENMFWYRQDPGLGLRLIYFSYDVKMKEKGDIPEGYSVSREKKERFSLILESASTNQTSMYLCASSFGGNQPQHFGDGTRLSIL.

The chain has TRBV14 and TRBJ2-3; a weak D match, TRBD1 (6 bases). Trimming cost V 1 base and J 10 bases, with 18 bases left between them. The CDR3 has 15 residues. The germline V gene has CDR1 SGHDN and CDR2 FVKESK. CDR3 coding DNA: TGTGCCAGCAGCCAAGTGGGCCAGGGGCGTGGGCCGCAGTATTTT. It is translated as CASSQVGQGRGPQYF.

The V gene is TRBV5-6, the J gene TRBJ1-1, with TRBD1 matching over 9 bases. Trimming removed 4 bases from V and 3 bases from J; junction bases left unmatched: 4. The CDR3 is 14 amino acids. CDR1 SGHDT and CDR2 YYEEEE come from the germline V gene. In nucleotides, the CDR3 is TGTGCCAGCAGCAGACAGGGGGACGACACTGAAGCTTTCTTT. Protein sequence: CASSRQGDDTEAFF.

This clone occurred a few times. The rearrangement links TRBV27 to TRBJ2-7, with 16 bases matching TRBD2. Germline assignment: CDR1 MNHEY and CDR2 SMNVEV (reference sequence). The CDR3 loop spans 18 amino acids. The ends lost 5 bases at V and 3 bases at J; junction bases unmatched: 10. In DNA form, the CDR3 reads TGTGCCAGCAGTCCGGGACTAGCGGGAGGGCCTGTTGTCTACGAGCAGTACTTC. As protein: CASSPGLAGGPVVYEQYF.

This clone was seen once. The chain recombines TRBV28 with TRBJ1-1, with D perhaps TRBD1 (6 bases). The CDR3 is made up of 15 amino acids. Germline CDR1 is MDHEN and CDR2 is SYDVKM. Trimming pared 0 bases from V and 3 bases from J, leaving 11 bases between. The CDR3 region has the DNA TGTGCCAGCAGTTTATGGGGCCAGGGGTACACTGAAGCTTTCTTT. It encodes CASSLWGQGYTEAFF.

The CDR3, as DNA: TGTGCCAGTAGTCCACCCGGGACTAGCGGGATTCACGAGCAGTACTTC. It encodes CASSPPGTSGIHEQYF. The chain links TRBV19 to TRBJ2-7, with 13 bases identical to TRBD2. V dropped 5 bases and J dropped 5; count of bases not matched to a gene: 9. CDR3 length: 16 residues. CDR1 is LNHDA, CDR2 SQIVND, per germline (reference sequence).

This clone was seen only once. The chain carries TRBV25-1 and TRBJ1-5; a weak D match, TRBD1 (5 bases). CDR3 length equals 15 residues. Looked up from germline, CDR1 is MGHDK and CDR2 is SYGVNS. V lost 4 bases and J lost 5, with 15 bases in between. CDR3 amino acids: CASSAWGGSDQPQHF. The CDR3 DNA sequence: TGTGCCAGCAGTGCCTGGGGGGGGTCGGATCAGCCCCAGCATTTT.

The chain is built from TRBV9 and TRBJ1-1, with 9 bases matching TRBD1. J gave up 3 bases and V 3 bases, and 9 bases lay outside the gene matches. The CDR3 consists of 16 residues. CDR1 and CDR2 from the germline V gene are SGDLS and YYNGEE. The CDR3 protein is CASSEEPGTGYTEAFF. The DNA for the CDR3 is TGTGCCAGCAGCGAGGAGCCCGGGACAGGGTACACTGAAGCTTTCTTT. Combining the CDR3 with reference TRBV9 and TRBJ1-1 gives the whole variable domain DSGVTQTPKHLITATGQRVTLRCSPRSGDLSVYWYQQSLDQGLQFLIQYYNGEERAKGNILERFSAQQFPDLHSELNLSSLELGDSALYFCASSEEPGTGYTEAFFGQGTRLTVV.

In its sample, this clone was seen a few times. This chain's CDR3 is CASTSGTGGIFSYGYTF. The DNA for the CDR3 is TGTGCCAGCACATCCGGGACAGGGGGCATCTTTAGTTATGGCTACACCTTC. V usage is TRBV5-8 and J usage is TRBJ1-2; 12 bases align to TRBD1. The CDR3 is 17 amino acids. The junction had 14 bases not matched to a gene; V was cut back by 6 bases and J by 5 bases. Germline V CDR1 and CDR2: SGHTS, YDEGEE.

The chain uses TRBV5-1 and TRBJ2-7; 8 bases line up with TRBD1. J gave up 1 base and V 6 bases, and 12 bases lay outside the gene matches. Germline V gene sequence: CDR1 SGHRS, CDR2 YFSETQ. This CDR3 has 16 amino acids. The CDR3 DNA is TGCGCCAGCACCGGTGGGGTGCAGGGGGCGTCCTACGAGCAGTACTTC. Encoded protein: CASTGGVQGASYEQYF.

The J gene is TRBJ2-2, the V gene TRBV7-3; 7 bases match TRBD2. This CDR3 is 16 amino acids long. After removal of 2 bases from V and 8 bases from J, the junction contained 11 bases not matched to a gene. The germline V gene has CDR1 SGHTA and CDR2 FQGTGA. CDR3 in DNA: TGTGCCAGCAGCTTACTGGCGGGAGCTACGGAAGGGGAGCTGTTTTTT. This encodes CASSLLAGATEGELFF. Full variable domain (outside the CDR3, taken from reference TRBV7-3 and TRBJ2-2): GAGVSQTPSNKVTEKGKYVELRCDPISGHTALYWYRQSLGQGPEFLIYFQGTGAADDSGLPNDRFFAVRPEGSVSTLKIQRTERGDSAVYLCASSLLAGATEGELFFGEGSRLTVL.

CDR3: CSVQTPGTGSEDTQYF. DNA for the CDR3: TGCAGCGTACAAACGCCCGGGACAGGGTCCGAAGATACGCAGTATTTT. The chain has TRBV29-1 and TRBJ2-3; TRBD1 matches 9 bases. This CDR3 contains 16 residues. CDR1 and CDR2 (germline): SQVTM, ANQGSEA. V was clipped by 6 bases and J by 5 bases; unmatched bases: 15.

The chain is built from TRBV27 and TRBJ2-7; 9 nucleotides align to TRBD1. Looked up from germline, CDR1 is MNHEY and CDR2 is SMNVEV (reference sequence). The CDR3 sequence is 16 residues long. V lost 6 bases and J lost 0; bases outside the gene matches: 9. The CDR3 DNA is TGTGCCAGCAGGTCACCGGGACAGGGACTCTCCTACGAGCAGTACTTC. It translates to CASRSPGQGLSYEQYF.

The gene calls are TRBV27 and TRBJ2-7; D not resolved. The CDR3 length is 13 residues. Between the trimmed V and J ends, which lost 5 bases and 2 bases, there was a span of 10 bases. From germline, CDR1 is MNHEY and CDR2 SMNVEV (reference sequence). CDR3 in amino acids: CASSRLGPYEQYF. The CDR3 nucleotides read TGTGCCAGCAGTCGGCTTGGACCCTACGAGCAGTACTTC.

The V and J genes are TRBV4-1 and TRBJ1-1, with D hard to call. V dropped 0 bases and J dropped 12 bases, with 14 bases sitting between them. This CDR3 contains 13 residues. The germline CDR1 and CDR2 sequences are MGHRA and YSYEKL. The CDR3 is CASSQDPNWVTFF. CDR3 bases: TGCGCCAGCAGCCAAGATCCCAACTGGGTTACTTTCTTT.

The chain recombines TRBV9 with TRBJ2-3, with 10 bases identical to TRBD2. The trim removed 3 bases at V and 0 bases at J, leaving 10 bases unmatched. In germline, CDR1 is SGDLS, CDR2 YYNGEE. The CDR3 length is 18 residues. CDR3 loop: CASSAPASGSPSTDTQYF. The CDR3 coding sequence is TGTGCCAGCAGCGCTCCAGCTAGCGGGAGCCCTAGCACAGATACGCAGTATTTT.